This T cell receptor (beta chain) was sequenced in a study of shared clonotypes between healthy human individuals. The study's findings and limits: It was the few donors that limited the genetic and exposure-history diversity represented.

The CDR3 has 16 amino acids. Germline CDR1 is MDHEN and CDR2 is SYDVKM. V shed 2 bases and J shed 5 bases, with 16 bases lying between them. A note on this clone: Its antigen is currently unknown.

TCRdb's copy holds only in-frame clones and misses some; the assay was immunoSEQ multiplex PCR. This sample has about 460,000 clones, with 70% to 80% found just once. The rearrangement uses TRBV28 and TRBJ2-1; D perhaps matches TRBD2 (6 bases). The specimen sequenced was PBMCs. This TCR derives from a middle-aged woman in good health. Some clones in this sample may be carry-over from other donors' samples. The CDR3 here is CASSLKRLARDNEQFF. As DNA, the CDR3 is TGTGCCAGCAGTTTAAAACGCCTAGCGAGGGACAATGAGCAGTTCTTC.